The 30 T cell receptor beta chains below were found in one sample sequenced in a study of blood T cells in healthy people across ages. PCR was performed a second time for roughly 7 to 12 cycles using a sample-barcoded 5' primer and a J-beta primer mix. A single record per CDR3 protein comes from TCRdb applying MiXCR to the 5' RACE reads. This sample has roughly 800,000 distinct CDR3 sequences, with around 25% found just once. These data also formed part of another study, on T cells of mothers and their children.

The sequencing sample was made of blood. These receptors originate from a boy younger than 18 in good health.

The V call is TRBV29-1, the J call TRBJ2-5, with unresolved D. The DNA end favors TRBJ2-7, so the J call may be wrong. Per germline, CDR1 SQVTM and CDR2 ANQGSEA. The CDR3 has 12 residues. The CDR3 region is CSVGQISYEQYF. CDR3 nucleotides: TGCAGCGTTGGGCAGATCTCCTACGAGCAGTACTTC.

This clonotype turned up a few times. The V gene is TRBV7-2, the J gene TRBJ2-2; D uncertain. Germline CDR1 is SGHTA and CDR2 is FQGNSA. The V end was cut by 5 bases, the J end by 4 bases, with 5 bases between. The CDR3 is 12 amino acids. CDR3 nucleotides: TGTACCAGCAGCCAGAGCACCGGGGAGCTGTTTTTT. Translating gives CTSSQSTGELFF.

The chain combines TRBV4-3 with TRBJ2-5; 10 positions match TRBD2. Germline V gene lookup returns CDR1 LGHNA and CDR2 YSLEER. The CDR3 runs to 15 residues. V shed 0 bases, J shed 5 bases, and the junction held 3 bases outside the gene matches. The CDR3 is CASSQDGTSAETQYF. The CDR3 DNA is TGCGCCAGCAGCCAAGATGGGACTAGCGCGGAGACCCAGTACTTC.

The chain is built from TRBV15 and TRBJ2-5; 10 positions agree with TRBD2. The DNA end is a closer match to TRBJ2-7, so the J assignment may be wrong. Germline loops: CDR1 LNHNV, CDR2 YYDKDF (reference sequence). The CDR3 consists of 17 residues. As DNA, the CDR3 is TGTGCCACCAGCAGAGATTGGAGGACTAGCGGAGTCTACGAGCAGTACTTC. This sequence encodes CATSRDWRTSGVYEQYF.

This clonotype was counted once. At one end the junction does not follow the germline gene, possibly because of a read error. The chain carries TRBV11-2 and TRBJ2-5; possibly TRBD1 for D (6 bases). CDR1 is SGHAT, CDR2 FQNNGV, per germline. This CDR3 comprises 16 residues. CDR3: CASSLGVGAHQETRYF. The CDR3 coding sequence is TGTGCCAGCAGCTTAGGGGTGGGGGCCCACCAAGAGACCCGGTACTTC.

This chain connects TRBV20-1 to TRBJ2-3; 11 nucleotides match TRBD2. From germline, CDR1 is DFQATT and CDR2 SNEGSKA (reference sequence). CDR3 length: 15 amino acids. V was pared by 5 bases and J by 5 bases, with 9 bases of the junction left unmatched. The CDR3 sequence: CSAELAGGAGDTQYF. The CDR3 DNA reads TGCAGTGCTGAGCTAGCGGGGGGCGCGGGAGATACGCAGTATTTT.

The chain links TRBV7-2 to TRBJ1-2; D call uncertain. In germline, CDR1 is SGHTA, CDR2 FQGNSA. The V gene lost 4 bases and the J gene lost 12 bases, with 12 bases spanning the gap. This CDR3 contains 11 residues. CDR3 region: CASSSSKIDTF. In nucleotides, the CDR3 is TGTGCCAGCAGCTCCTCAAAGATTGACACCTTC. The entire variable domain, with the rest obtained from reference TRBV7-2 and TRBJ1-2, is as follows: GAGVSQSPSNKVTEKGKDVELRCDPISGHTALYWYRQSLGQGLEFLIYFQGNSAPDKSGLPSDRFSAERTGGSVSTLTIQRTQQEDSAVYLCASSSSKIDTFGSGTRLTVV.

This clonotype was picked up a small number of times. CDR3 loop: CSAREGNYGYTF. CDR3 nucleotide sequence: TGCAGTGCTAGAGAGGGAAACTATGGCTACACCTTC. The chain employs TRBV20-1 and TRBJ1-2; D not certain. CDR1 is DFQATT, CDR2 SNEGSKA, per germline (reference sequence). Between the trimmed V and J ends, which lost 0 bases and 2 bases, there was a span of 4 bases. The CDR3 length is 12 residues.

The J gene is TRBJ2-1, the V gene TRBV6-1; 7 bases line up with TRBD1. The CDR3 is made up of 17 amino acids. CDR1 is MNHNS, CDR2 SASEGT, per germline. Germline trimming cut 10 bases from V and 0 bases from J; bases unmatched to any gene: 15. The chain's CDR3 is CATWTGFALSSYNEQFF. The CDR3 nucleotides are TGTGCCACCTGGACAGGATTTGCCCTAAGCTCCTACAATGAGCAGTTCTTC.

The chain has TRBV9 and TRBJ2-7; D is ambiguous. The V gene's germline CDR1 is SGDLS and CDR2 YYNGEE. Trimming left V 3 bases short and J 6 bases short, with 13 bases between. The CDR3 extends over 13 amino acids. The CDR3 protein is CASSAAQAGEQYF. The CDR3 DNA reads TGTGCCAGCAGCGCCGCGCAAGCAGGCGAGCAGTACTTC.

The CDR3 DNA is TGCAGCGCGGACAGGGCTGAGACCCAGTACTTC. It translates to CSADRAETQYF. The chain employs TRBV29-1 and TRBJ2-5, with TRBD1 matching 8 bases. The CDR3 totals 11 residues. The V segment lost 7 bases and the J segment 5 bases; nucleotides outside the gene matches: 3. CDR1 is SQVTM, CDR2 ANQGSEA, per germline. The variable domain in full, with the rest retrieved from reference TRBV29-1 and TRBJ2-5, is SAVISQKPSRDICQRGTSLTIQCQVDSQVTMMFWYRQQPGQSLTLIATANQGSEATYESGFVIDKFPISRPNLTFSTLTVSNMSPEDSSIYLCSADRAETQYFGPGTRLLVL.

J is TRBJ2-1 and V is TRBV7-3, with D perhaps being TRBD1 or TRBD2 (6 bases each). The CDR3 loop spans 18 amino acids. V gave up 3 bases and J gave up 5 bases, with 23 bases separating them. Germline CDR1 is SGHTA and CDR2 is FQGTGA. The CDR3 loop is CASSLGGTIFDRHNEQFF. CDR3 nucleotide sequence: TGTGCCAGCAGCTTGGGGGGTACAATCTTCGACAGGCACAATGAGCAGTTCTTC.

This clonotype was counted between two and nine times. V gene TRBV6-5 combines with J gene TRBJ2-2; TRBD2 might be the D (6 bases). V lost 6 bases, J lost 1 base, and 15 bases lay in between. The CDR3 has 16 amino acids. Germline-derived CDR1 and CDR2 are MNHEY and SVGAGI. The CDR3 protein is CASRLISGKNTGELFF. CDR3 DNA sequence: TGTGCCAGCAGGTTGATTAGCGGAAAGAACACCGGGGAGCTGTTTTTT.

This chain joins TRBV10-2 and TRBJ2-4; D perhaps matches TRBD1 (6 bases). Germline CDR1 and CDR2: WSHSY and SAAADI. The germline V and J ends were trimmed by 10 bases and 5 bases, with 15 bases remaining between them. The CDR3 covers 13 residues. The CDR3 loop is CATWGPPENIQYF. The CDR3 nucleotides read TGCGCCACATGGGGGCCTCCGGAAAACATTCAGTACTTC.

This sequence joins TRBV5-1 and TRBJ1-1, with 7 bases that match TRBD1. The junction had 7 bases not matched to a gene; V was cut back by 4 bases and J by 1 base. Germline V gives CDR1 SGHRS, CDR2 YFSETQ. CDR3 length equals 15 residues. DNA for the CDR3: TGCGCCAGCAGCGGATGGACAGGATCGAACACTGAAGCTTTCTTT. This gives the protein CASSGWTGSNTEAFF.

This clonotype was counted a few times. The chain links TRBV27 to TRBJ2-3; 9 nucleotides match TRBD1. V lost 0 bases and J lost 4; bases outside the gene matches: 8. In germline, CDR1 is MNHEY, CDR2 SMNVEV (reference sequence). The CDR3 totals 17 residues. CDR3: CASSLSVFRDRADTQYF. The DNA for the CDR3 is TGTGCCAGCAGTTTATCGGTGTTCCGGGACAGGGCAGATACGCAGTATTTT.

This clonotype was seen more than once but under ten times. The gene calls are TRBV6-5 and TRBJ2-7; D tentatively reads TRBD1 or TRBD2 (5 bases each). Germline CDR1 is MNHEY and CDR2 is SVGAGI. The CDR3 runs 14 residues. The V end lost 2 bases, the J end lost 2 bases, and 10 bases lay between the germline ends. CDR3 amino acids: CASSYEGTAYEQYF. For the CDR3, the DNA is TGTGCCAGCAGTTACGAAGGGACGGCCTACGAGCAGTACTTC.

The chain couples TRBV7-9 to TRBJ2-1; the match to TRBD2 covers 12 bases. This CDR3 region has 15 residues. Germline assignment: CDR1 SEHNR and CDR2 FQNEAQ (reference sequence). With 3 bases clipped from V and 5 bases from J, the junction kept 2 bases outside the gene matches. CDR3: CASSFWTSGDNEQFF. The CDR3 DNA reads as TGTGCCAGCAGCTTCTGGACTAGCGGGGACAATGAGCAGTTCTTC.

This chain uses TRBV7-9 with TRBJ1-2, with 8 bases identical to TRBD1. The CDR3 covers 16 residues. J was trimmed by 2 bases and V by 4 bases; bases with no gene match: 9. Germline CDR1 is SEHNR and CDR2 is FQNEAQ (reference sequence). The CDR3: CASSYTPTGENYGYTF. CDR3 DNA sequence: TGTGCCAGCAGCTATACCCCGACAGGGGAGAACTATGGCTACACCTTC.

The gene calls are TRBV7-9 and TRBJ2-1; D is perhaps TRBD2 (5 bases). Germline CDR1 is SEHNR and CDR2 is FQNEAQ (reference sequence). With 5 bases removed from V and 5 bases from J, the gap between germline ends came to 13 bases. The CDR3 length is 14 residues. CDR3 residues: CASSPGPADNEQFF. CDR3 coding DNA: TGTGCCAGCAGCCCTGGGCCAGCGGACAATGAGCAGTTCTTC.

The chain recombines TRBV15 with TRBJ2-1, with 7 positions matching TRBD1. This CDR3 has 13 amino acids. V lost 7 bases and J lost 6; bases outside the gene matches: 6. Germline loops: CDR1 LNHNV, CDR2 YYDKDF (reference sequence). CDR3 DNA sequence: TGTGCCACCACAGAGGGACAGCTCAATGAGCAGTTCTTC. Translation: CATTEGQLNEQFF.

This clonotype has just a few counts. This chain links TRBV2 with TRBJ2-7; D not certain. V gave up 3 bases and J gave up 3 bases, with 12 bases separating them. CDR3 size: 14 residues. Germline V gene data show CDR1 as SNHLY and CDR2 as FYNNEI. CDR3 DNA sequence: TGTGCCAGCAGTGATCGGGTAGGGTTCTACGAGCAGTACTTC. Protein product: CASSDRVGFYEQYF.

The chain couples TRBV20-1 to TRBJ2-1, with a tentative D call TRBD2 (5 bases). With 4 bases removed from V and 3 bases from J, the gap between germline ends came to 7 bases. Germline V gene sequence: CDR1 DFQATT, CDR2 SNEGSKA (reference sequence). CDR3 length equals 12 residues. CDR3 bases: TGCAGTGCTAAAGGAGGCTACAATGAGCAGTTCTTC. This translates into CSAKGGYNEQFF.

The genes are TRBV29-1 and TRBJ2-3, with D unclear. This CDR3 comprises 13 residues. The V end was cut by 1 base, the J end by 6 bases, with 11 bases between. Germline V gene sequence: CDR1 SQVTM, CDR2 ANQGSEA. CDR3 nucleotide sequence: TGCAGCGTTGAAGGCGGTGCATCGGATACGCAGTATTTT. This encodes CSVEGGASDTQYF.

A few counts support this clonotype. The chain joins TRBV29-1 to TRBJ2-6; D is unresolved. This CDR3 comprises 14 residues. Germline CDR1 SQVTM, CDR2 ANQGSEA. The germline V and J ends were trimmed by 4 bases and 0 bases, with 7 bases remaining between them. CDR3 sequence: CSVGAISGANVLTF. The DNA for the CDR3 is TGCAGCGTTGGGGCGATCTCTGGGGCCAACGTCCTGACTTTC. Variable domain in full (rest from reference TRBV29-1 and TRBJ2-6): SAVISQKPSRDICQRGTSLTIQCQVDSQVTMMFWYRQQPGQSLTLIATANQGSEATYESGFVIDKFPISRPNLTFSTLTVSNMSPEDSSIYLCSVGAISGANVLTFGAGSRLTVL.

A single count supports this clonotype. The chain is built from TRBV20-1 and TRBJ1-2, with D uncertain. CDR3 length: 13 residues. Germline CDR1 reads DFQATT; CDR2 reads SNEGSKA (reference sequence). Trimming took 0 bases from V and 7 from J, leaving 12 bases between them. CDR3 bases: TGCAGTGCTAGAGATTCCGAAGGGTTTGGCTACACCTTC. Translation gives CSARDSEGFGYTF.

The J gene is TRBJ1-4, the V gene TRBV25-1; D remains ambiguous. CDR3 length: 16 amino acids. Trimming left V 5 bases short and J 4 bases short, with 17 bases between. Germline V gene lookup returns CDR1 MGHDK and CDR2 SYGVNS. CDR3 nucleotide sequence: TGTGCCAGCAGTCCCGCGGGCCCTTCGGATAATGAAAAACTGTTTTTT. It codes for CASSPAGPSDNEKLFF.

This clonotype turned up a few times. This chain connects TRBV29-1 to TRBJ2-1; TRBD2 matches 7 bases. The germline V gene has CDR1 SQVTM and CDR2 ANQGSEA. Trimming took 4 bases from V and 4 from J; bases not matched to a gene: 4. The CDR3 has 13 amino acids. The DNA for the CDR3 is TGCAGCGTTGTTGCGGGAGCGTACAATGAGCAGTTCTTC. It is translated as CSVVAGAYNEQFF.

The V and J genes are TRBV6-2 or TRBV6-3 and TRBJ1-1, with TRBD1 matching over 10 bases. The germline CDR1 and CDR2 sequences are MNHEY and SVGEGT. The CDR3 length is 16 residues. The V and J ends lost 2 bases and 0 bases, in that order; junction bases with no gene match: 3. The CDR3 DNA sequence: TGTGCCAGCAGTTACCTGACAGGGGGCGTGAACACTGAAGCTTTCTTT. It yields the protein CASSYLTGGVNTEAFF.

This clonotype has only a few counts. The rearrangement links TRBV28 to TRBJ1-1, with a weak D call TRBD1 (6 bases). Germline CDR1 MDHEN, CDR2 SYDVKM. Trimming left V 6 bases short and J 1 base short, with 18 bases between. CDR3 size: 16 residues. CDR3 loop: CASRPTLGGGNTEAFF. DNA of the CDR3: TGTGCCAGCAGACCTACGTTAGGGGGGGGGAACACTGAAGCTTTCTTT.